A selection of T cell receptor beta chains follows, all from one sample in a study of spatial heterogeneity in lung cancer. TCRdb reanalysed the 5' RACE reads using MiXCR and keeps one entry per CDR3 protein. The sample carries tens of thousands of distinct CDR3 sequences, approximately 5.7% recorded once. Source: PBMCs, taken at surgery. All receptors derive from a male donor with early-stage non-small cell lung cancer. CDR3s include the opening cysteine and the closing phenylalanine or tryptophan. The order of the fields is D gene, clone size, J gene, V gene, CDR3 protein, CDR3 DNA. D genes are given only for firm matches. Clone size, where shown, is once, few, many, or a class for clones that have expanded.

>NA|many|TRBJ2-5|TRBV27
CASKKLGGETQYF
TGTGCCAGCAAGAAACTAGGAGGAGAGACCCAGTACTTC
>NA|few|TRBJ2-1|TRBV12-3/TRBV12-4
CASTLLAYNEQFF
TGTGCCAGCACCTTACTAGCTTACAATGAGCAGTTCTTC
>TRBD2|NA|TRBJ2-3|TRBV5-3
CARSLVGRSTDTQYF
TGTGCCAGAAGCTTGGTCGGGAGGAGCACAGATACGCAGTATTTT
>TRBD2|many|TRBJ2-1|TRBV6-5
CASSYGKAGGLYNEQFF
TGTGCCAGCAGTTACGGTAAAGCGGGAGGCCTTTACAATGAGCAGTTCTTC
>TRBD1|many|TRBJ1-1|TRBV6-6
CAATWTGETFF
TGTGCCGCGACCTGGACAGGGGAGACTTTCTTT
>NA|many|TRBJ2-7|TRBV15
CATSSSLGTNAYEQYF
TGTGCCACCAGCAGTTCCCTGGGGACAAACGCCTACGAGCAGTACTTC
>NA|many|TRBJ2-5|TRBV15
CATSRDSGMETQYF
TGTGCCACCAGCAGAGATTCCGGGATGGAGACCCAGTACTTC
>TRBD2|many|TRBJ2-6|TRBV12-3/TRBV12-4
CASSFELAASGANVLTF
TGTGCCAGCAGTTTCGAACTAGCGGCCTCTGGGGCCAACGTCCTGACTTTC
>TRBD2|many|TRBJ2-2|TRBV19
CASSTSGRSTGELFF
TGTGCCAGTAGCACTAGCGGGAGGAGCACCGGGGAGCTGTTTTTT
>TRBD2|many|TRBJ2-5|TRBV6-2/TRBV6-3
CASSLAGGRETQYF
TGTGCCAGCAGTTTAGCGGGAGGAAGAGAGACCCAGTACTTC
>TRBD1|many|TRBJ2-1|TRBV19
CASSTRDRRDNEQFF
TGTGCCAGTAGTACTCGGGACAGGAGAGACAATGAGCAGTTCTTC
>NA|few|TRBJ2-3|TRBV9
CASSVDGGTDTQYF
TGTGCCAGCAGCGTAGACGGGGGCACAGATACGCAGTATTTT
>NA|many|TRBJ2-1|TRBV9
CASSVAGAPPNEQFF
TGTGCCAGCAGCGTAGCTGGGGCCCCTCCGAATGAGCAGTTCTTC
>TRBD2|many|TRBJ2-3|TRBV5-1
CASSSGTITSDTQYF
TGCGCCAGCAGCTCAGGGACTATCACATCGGATACGCAGTATTTT
>NA|many|TRBJ2-6|TRBV5-6
CASSTGPMGANVLTF
TGTGCCAGCAGTACAGGGCCCATGGGGGCCAACGTCCTGACTTTC
>TRBD2|many|TRBJ2-7|TRBV5-5
CASTLAGGTYEQYF
TGTGCCAGCACCCTAGCGGGCGGAACCTACGAGCAGTACTTC
>NA|NA|TRBJ2-5|TRBV6-2/TRBV6-3
CASSYSMRGRETQYF
TGTGCCAGCAGTTACTCGATGCGGGGAAGGGAGACCCAGTACTTC